Listed here are 2 T cell receptor beta chains from one sample, sequenced in a study of CD8 T cells in Susac syndrome. Random hexamers were used to reverse transcribe an amount of about 0.45 to 1 ug RNA. TCRdb fed the immunoSEQ multiplex PCR reads into MiXCR, producing one record per CDR3 protein. Of some 260,000 distinct CDR3 sequences listed, about 93% are singletons. Sequencing was done on a sample of CD4+ T cells from PBMCs. The receptors come from a human donor with multiple sclerosis.

This chain joins TRBV29-1 and TRBJ2-2; possibly TRBD2 for D (5 bases). The germline CDR1 and CDR2 sequences are SQVTM and ANQGSEA. The CDR3 sequence is 13 residues long. The CDR3 is CMGGETNTGELFF. In nucleotides, the CDR3 is TGCATGGGTGGGGAGACGAACACCGGGGAGCTGTTTTTT.

The chain links TRBV28 to TRBJ2-3, with D perhaps given as TRBD1 or TRBD2 (6 bases each). Germline V lookup: CDR1 MDHEN, CDR2 SYDVKM. The CDR3 totals 11 residues. V was shortened by 3 bases and J by 10 bases, with 8 bases between the two germline ends. The CDR3 sequence is CASSFRGAQYF. DNA of the CDR3: TGTGCCAGCAGTTTTAGGGGGGCGCAGTATTTT.